One and the same sample provided the 23 T cell receptor beta chains below, sequenced in a study of identifying expanded T cells in peripheral blood. Generated by immunoSEQ multiplex PCR, the TCRdb table keeps only in-frame clones and is missing some. The repertoire holds roughly 100,000 clones, with about nine tenths as singletons. The sample consisted of blood. The source is a person aged 18 to 70 in good health.

The genes are TRBV29-1 and TRBJ2-6; 11 bases line up with TRBD1. V gave up 7 bases and J gave up 4 bases; unmatched junction bases: 6. This CDR3 comprises 15 residues. CDR1 is SQVTM and CDR2 is ANQGSEA in the germline V gene. The CDR3 DNA reads as TGCAGCGGCGGACAGGGGGCGCAAGGGGCCAACGTCCTGACTTTC. Translating it yields CSGGQGAQGANVLTF.

This clone has just one count. The gene calls are TRBV12-5 and TRBJ2-3, with D uncertain. Trimming stripped 5 bases from V and 3 bases from J, with 9 bases between. This CDR3 contains 13 residues. Germline V gene data show CDR1 as LGHNT and CDR2 as FRNRAP. The CDR3, as DNA: TGTGCTAGTGGTCAAACTGAAACAGATACGCAGTATTTT. Its translation is CASGQTETDTQYF.

The table lists this clone with a count of one. CDR3 region: CASRPGQMNTEAFF. CDR3 DNA sequence: TGTGCCAGCAGACCGGGACAGATGAACACTGAAGCTTTCTTT. The chain uses TRBV28 and TRBJ1-1; TRBD1 aligns across 7 bases. In germline, CDR1 is MDHEN, CDR2 SYDVKM. V lost 6 bases and J lost 0; bases outside the gene matches: 4. The CDR3 length is 14 residues. Supplemented by reference TRBV28 and TRBJ1-1, the full variable domain reads DVKVTQSSRYLVKRTGEKVFLECVQDMDHENMFWYRQDPGLGLRLIYFSYDVKMKEKGDIPEGYSVSREKKERFSLILESASTNQTSMYLCASRPGQMNTEAFFGQGTRLTVV.

This chain links TRBV2 with TRBJ1-1; D ambiguous. Per germline, CDR1 SNHLY and CDR2 FYNNEI. This CDR3 contains 13 residues. V was cut by 1 base and J by 3 bases, with 6 bases left in between. The CDR3 nucleotides are TGTGCCAGCAGTGAAGGGCCAGACACTGAAGCTTTCTTT. Its protein is CASSEGPDTEAFF.

V and J are TRBV6-1 and TRBJ1-4; unclear D gene. Germline assignment: CDR1 MNHNS and CDR2 SASEGT. Between the trimmed V and J ends, which lost 0 bases and 3 bases, there was a span of 11 bases. This CDR3 region has 16 residues. This CDR3 is CASSEAWTGSNEKLFF. CDR3 bases: TGTGCCAGCAGTGAAGCATGGACGGGATCTAATGAAAAACTGTTTTTT.

The V and J genes are TRBV6-6 and TRBJ2-5, with D possibly matching TRBD2 (5 bases). Per the germline V gene, CDR1 is MNHNY and CDR2 is SVGAGI (reference sequence). Trimming cost V 4 bases and J 0 bases, with 12 bases left between them. The CDR3 is 15 residues long. CDR3 sequence reads: CASSSSGRDQETQYF. CDR3 coding DNA: TGTGCCAGCAGTTCCAGCGGACGGGACCAAGAGACCCAGTACTTC.

This sequence joins TRBV4-1 and TRBJ2-7, with 12 bases identical to TRBD1. There are 15 residues in the CDR3. V lost 5 bases, J lost 4 bases, and 6 bases stayed unmatched. The V gene's germline CDR1 is MGHRA and CDR2 YSYEKL. The CDR3 DNA sequence: TGCGCCAGCAGCAGCGCGGGACAGGGGGCTTACGAGCAGTACTTC. It is translated as CASSSAGQGAYEQYF.

This chain joins TRBV6-5 and TRBJ2-2; D ambiguous. Trimming pared 0 bases from V and 5 bases from J, leaving 13 bases between. Germline loops: CDR1 MNHEY, CDR2 SVGAGI. The CDR3 is 16 amino acids. The CDR3 sequence is CASSYSTRARTGELFF. CDR3 in DNA: TGTGCCAGCAGTTACTCGACCCGGGCGCGAACCGGGGAGCTGTTTTTT.

The chain combines TRBV4-2 with TRBJ1-2; D may be TRBD1 (6 bases). Germline values: CDR1 LGHNA, CDR2 YNFKEQ. Trimming cost V 4 bases and J 6 bases, with 18 bases left between them. The CDR3 has 15 amino acids. CDR3 coding DNA: TGTGCCAGCAGCCTGGCCGTAGGGGGGTCGGATGGCTACACCTTC. Amino acid sequence: CASSLAVGGSDGYTF.

This chain uses TRBV2 with TRBJ2-5, with D perhaps matching TRBD1 (6 bases). CDR1 is SNHLY and CDR2 is FYNNEI in the germline V gene. The ends were cut back, 6 bases at V and 1 base at J, with 9 bases in the middle. The CDR3 length is 13 residues. The CDR3 nucleotides are TGTGCCAGCAGAGGACAGCCCCAAGAGACCCAGTACTTC. Its protein product is CASRGQPQETQYF.

This clone came up once. This chain joins TRBV9 and TRBJ2-1, with 9 bases that match TRBD2. Germline V gene data show CDR1 as SGDLS and CDR2 as YYNGEE. This CDR3 has 15 amino acids. Trimming cost V 0 bases and J 7 bases; bases outside gene matches: 5. In DNA form, the CDR3 reads TGTGCCAGCAGCGTAGACCTAGCGGGGTGGAATGAGCAGTTCTTC. Translation gives CASSVDLAGWNEQFF.

The V and J genes are TRBV25-1 and TRBJ2-6; D unresolved. The CDR3 contains 11 residues. Germline V gene lookup returns CDR1 MGHDK and CDR2 SYGVNS. The CDR3 DNA reads TGTGCGACCTCCGGGGCCAACGTCCTGACTTTC. This codes for CATSGANVLTF. The whole variable domain, remainder taken from reference TRBV25-1 and TRBJ2-6, is EADIYQTPRYLVIGTGKKITLECSQTMGHDKMYWYQQDPGMELHLIHYSYGVNSTEKGDLSSESTVSRIRTEHFPLTLESARPSHTSQYLCATSGANVLTFGAGSRLTVL.

The chain recombines TRBV10-2 with TRBJ2-3, with D maybe TRBD2 (5 bases). The V gene lost 6 bases and the J gene lost 1 base, with 8 bases spanning the gap. CDR3 length: 13 amino acids. CDR1 and CDR2 from the germline V gene are WSHSY and SAAADI. The CDR3 reads CASRDSGTDTQYF. The CDR3 nucleotides are TGCGCCAGCAGGGATAGCGGCACAGATACGCAGTATTTT.

V is TRBV18 and J is TRBJ2-2; D perhaps matches TRBD1 (5 bases). The CDR3 has 17 amino acids. Germline V gene lookup returns CDR1 KGHSH and CDR2 LQKENI. The V end was cut by 6 bases, the J end by 0 bases, with 17 bases between. CDR3 sequence reads: CASSLYDRRTNTGELFF. As DNA, the CDR3 is TGTGCCAGCTCTTTATATGACAGAAGAACGAACACCGGGGAGCTGTTTTTT.

This sequence joins TRBV27 and TRBJ2-3; no definite D call. This CDR3 spans 11 amino acids. The V end lost 8 bases, the J end lost 4 bases, and 7 bases lay between the germline ends. Germline values: CDR1 MNHEY, CDR2 SMNVEV (reference sequence). The DNA for the CDR3 is TGTGCCAGCCTCTACGCAGATACGCAGTATTTT. Translated: CASLYADTQYF.

V gene TRBV25-1 combines with J gene TRBJ2-3; 11 nucleotides align to TRBD1. The CDR3 has 14 residues. With V trimmed by 9 bases and J by 5 bases, 7 bases remained unmatched. CDR1 and CDR2 from the germline V gene are MGHDK and SYGVNS. CDR3 in amino acids: CASWTGGSGDTQYF. The CDR3 DNA is TGTGCCAGTTGGACAGGGGGCTCGGGAGATACGCAGTATTTT.

The V gene is TRBV5-1, the J gene TRBJ2-5, with TRBD2 matching over 11 bases. Losses at the gene ends were 4 bases for V and 0 bases for J; bases not matched to a gene: 5. There are 16 residues in the CDR3. Germline V gene data show CDR1 as SGHRS and CDR2 as YFSETQ. Here the CDR3 reads CASSTGLAGHQETQYF. The DNA for the CDR3 is TGCGCCAGCAGCACCGGACTAGCGGGCCACCAAGAGACCCAGTACTTC.

V and J are TRBV16 and TRBJ2-7; no reliable D call. The CDR3 loop spans 13 amino acids. The V gene lost 5 bases and the J gene lost 3 bases, with 11 bases spanning the gap. CDR1 is KGHSY, CDR2 FQNENV, per germline. The CDR3 sequence is CASSSEGLYEQYF. The CDR3 bases are TGTGCCAGCAGCTCGGAAGGGCTCTACGAGCAGTACTTC.

This chain connects TRBV7-2 to TRBJ1-5; D remains unclear. The germline V gene has CDR1 SGHTA and CDR2 FQGNSA. The length of the CDR3 is 12 residues. V lost 9 bases, J lost 4 bases, and 10 bases lay in between. DNA for the CDR3: TGTGCCAGTACAGCCTCGAATCAGCCCCAGCATTTT. This codes for CASTASNQPQHF.

The chain recombines TRBV29-1 with TRBJ1-2; tentative D call: TRBD1 (6 bases). V lost 3 bases, J lost 5 bases, and 19 bases lay in between. Germline V gene lookup returns CDR1 SQVTM and CDR2 ANQGSEA. This CDR3 has 15 amino acids. As DNA, the CDR3 is TGCAGCGTTGAGGTGCTGGGGGCCCGGGGATATGGCTACACCTTC. Its translation: CSVEVLGARGYGYTF.

The chain links TRBV5-4 to TRBJ2-7, with 7 bases matching TRBD1. V was pared by 2 bases and J by 4 bases, with 0 bases of the junction left unmatched. This CDR3 contains 12 residues. The germline V gene encodes CDR1 SGHNT and CDR2 YYREEE (reference sequence). CDR3 residues: CASSLQGYEQYF. For the CDR3, the DNA is TGTGCCAGCAGCTTACAGGGGTACGAGCAGTACTTC.

J is TRBJ2-7 and V is TRBV7-3; D is unclear. Per the germline V gene, CDR1 is SGHTA and CDR2 is FQGTGA. V dropped 2 bases and J dropped 3 bases, with 8 bases sitting between them. The CDR3 consists of 13 residues. The DNA for the CDR3 is TGTGCCAGCAGCTTAGGTCCTAACTACGAGCAGTACTTC. This gives the protein CASSLGPNYEQYF.

Only one count was recorded for this clone. The V call is TRBV18, the J call TRBJ2-5; D perhaps matches TRBD1 (5 bases). Germline V CDR1 and CDR2: KGHSH, LQKENI. The V end was cut by 4 bases, the J end by 3 bases, with 12 bases between. The CDR3 loop spans 14 amino acids. CDR3 nucleotides: TGTGCCAGCTCACTCCAGGGCGGAGAAGAGACCCAGTACTTC. Translated: CASSLQGGEETQYF.